The source of this T cell receptor (beta chain) is a study of graft-versus-host responses after intestinal transplantation. The V and J ends lost 2 bases and 8 bases respectively, with 10 bases between them. Germline-derived CDR1 and CDR2 are LGHNT and FRNRAP. The CDR3 totals 13 residues. A note on this clone: Its specificity is unknown.

Study results and limitations: Early after transplant, HvG clones declined as circulating GvH clones peaked.

The protocol was immunoSEQ multiplex PCR, while the TCRdb copy is restricted to in-frame clones and leaves out a portion. The sample includes around 99,000 clones, 87% seen only once; the top ten take 0.71%. The sequence came from a human donor who was the organ donor for an intestinal transplant. Sequenced here: unstimulated CD4+ T cells sorted from spleen or lymph node cells, sampled before transplant. The genes are TRBV12-5 and TRBJ1-5; D is undetermined. The CDR3 nucleotides are TGTGCTAGTGGTTTGAGGCTGTCAGAGCCCCAGCATTTT. Encoded protein: CASGLRLSEPQHF.